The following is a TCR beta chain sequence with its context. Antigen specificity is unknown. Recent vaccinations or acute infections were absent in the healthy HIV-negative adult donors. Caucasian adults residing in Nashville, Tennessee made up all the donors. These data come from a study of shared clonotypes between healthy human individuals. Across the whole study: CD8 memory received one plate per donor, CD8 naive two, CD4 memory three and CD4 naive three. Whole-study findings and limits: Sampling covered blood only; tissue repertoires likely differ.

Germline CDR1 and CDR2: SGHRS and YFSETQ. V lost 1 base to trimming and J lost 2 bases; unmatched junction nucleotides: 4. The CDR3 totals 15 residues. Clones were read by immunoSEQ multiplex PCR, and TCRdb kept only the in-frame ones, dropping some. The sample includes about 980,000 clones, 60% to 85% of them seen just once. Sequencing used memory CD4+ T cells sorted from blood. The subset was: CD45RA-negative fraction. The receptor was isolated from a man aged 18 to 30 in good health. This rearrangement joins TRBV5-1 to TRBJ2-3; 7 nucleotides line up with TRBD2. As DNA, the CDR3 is TGCGCCAGCAGCTTGCTAGCGGCTAACACAGATACGCAGTATTTT. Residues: CASSLLAANTDTQYF.